This T cell receptor beta chain was sequenced during a study of beta chain features in type 1 diabetes. This clone has more than one count but fewer than ten. The CDR3 is 15 amino acids. CDR1 and CDR2 from the germline V gene are GTSNPN and SVGIG (reference sequence). V lost 5 bases and J lost 2, with 19 bases in between. Only one heparinised blood draw was taken per donor, and its volume averaged around 110 mL. Sorted populations all exceeded 95% purity. Expressed TCRB transcripts were sequenced because the isolated RNA had all been reverse transcribed beforehand. Clones were sequenced by immunoSEQ multiplex PCR, and TCRdb holds only the in-frame ones, with some missing. The sample carries 200,000 to 250,000 clones, about 9.3% recorded once.

This chain joins TRBV30 and TRBJ2-7; perhaps TRBD2 as D (6 bases). The source of this sequence is a woman aged 18 to 35 in good health. The sample taken for sequencing was naive CD4+ T cells from blood. CDR3 nucleotides: TGTGCCTGGCGAGCGGGCCTATCGGCTACCTACGAGCAGTACTTC. Its protein is CAWRAGLSATYEQYF. The entire variable domain, with the rest obtained from reference TRBV30 and TRBJ2-7, is as follows: SQTIHQWPATLVQPVGSPLSLECTVEGTSNPNLYWYRQAAGRGLQLLFYSVGIGQISSEVPQNLSASRPQDRQFILSSKKLLLSDSGFYLCAWRAGLSATYEQYFGPGTRLTVT.